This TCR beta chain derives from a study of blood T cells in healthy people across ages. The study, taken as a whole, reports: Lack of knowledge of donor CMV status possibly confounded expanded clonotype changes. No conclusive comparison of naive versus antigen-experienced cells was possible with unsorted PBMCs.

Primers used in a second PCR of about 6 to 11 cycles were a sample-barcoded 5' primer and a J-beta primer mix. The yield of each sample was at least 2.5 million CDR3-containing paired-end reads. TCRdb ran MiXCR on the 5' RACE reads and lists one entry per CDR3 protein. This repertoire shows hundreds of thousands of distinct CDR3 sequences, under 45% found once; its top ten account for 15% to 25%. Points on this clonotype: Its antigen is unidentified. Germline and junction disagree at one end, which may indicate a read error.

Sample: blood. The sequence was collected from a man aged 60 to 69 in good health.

CDR3 DNA: TGTGCCAGCCAGCGGGGGGGCTCCTACAAGGAGCAGTTCTTC. It encodes CASQRGGSYKEQFF. The rearrangement joins TRBV2 to TRBJ2-1, with TRBD2 matching over 10 bases. Per germline, CDR1 SNHLY and CDR2 FYNNEI. There are 14 residues in the CDR3.